This T cell receptor beta chain is drawn from a study of blood T cell repertoires in COVID-19. TCRdb keeps only in-frame clones here, not all; method: immunoSEQ multiplex PCR. Of 110,000 to 150,000 clones listed, 84% were seen once; the top ten hold 44%. Trimming removed 3 bases from V and 6 bases from J; junction bases left unmatched: 8. CDR3 length equals 15 residues. Per the germline V gene, CDR1 is LNHDA and CDR2 is SQIVND (reference sequence). This receptor was obtained from a human donor in a cohort sampled during active COVID-19. The sample comprised peripheral blood. The chain joins TRBV19 to TRBJ1-5; 7 positions match TRBD1. The CDR3 DNA is TGTGCCAGTAGTATTGTTTTCCAGGGGGTTCAGCCCCAGCATTTT. It specifies CASSIVFQGVQPQHF. Looking up the rest from reference TRBV19 and TRBJ1-5 gives the full variable domain: DGGITQSPKYLFRKEGQNVTLSCEQNLNHDAMYWYRQDPGQGLRLIYYSQIVNDFQKGDIAEGYSVSREKKESFPLTVTSAQKNPTAFYLCASSIVFQGVQPQHFGDGTRLSIL.